The sequence of this TCR beta chain was determined in a study of follicular helper T cells after annual influenza vaccination. Study results and limitations: Most later recoveries of Day 7 ICOS+CD38+ clones were ICOS-CD38- cTfh.

Sequencing used immunoSEQ multiplex PCR; TCRdb keeps in-frame clones, though not all of them. The sample holds about 8,300 clones, 80% to 90% seen once. Stated time point: 2014-2015 season, pre-vaccination. Vaccine contraindications, substance abuse, HIV/AIDS, active malignancy and active illness excluded donors. After removal of 7 bases from V and 3 bases from J, the junction contained 5 bases not matched to a gene. Germline V gene data show CDR1 as MNHEY and CDR2 as SVGAGI. The CDR3 runs 14 residues. Comment on this clone: Its specificity is not known.

The chain combines TRBV6-5 with TRBJ2-2; 7 bases are shared with TRBD2. This receptor was obtained from an adult who received the influenza vaccine. The sequencing used CXCR5+ CD38- circulating T follicular helper cells from blood, collected on the day of influenza vaccination. Subset defined: circulating Tfh, non-naive CD4+CXCR5+PD-1+ (ICOS+CD38+ or ICOS-CD38-). The CDR3 bases are TGTGCCAGCAAGCGGGGAACGGACACCGGGGAGCTGTTTTTT. This codes for CASKRGTDTGELFF.